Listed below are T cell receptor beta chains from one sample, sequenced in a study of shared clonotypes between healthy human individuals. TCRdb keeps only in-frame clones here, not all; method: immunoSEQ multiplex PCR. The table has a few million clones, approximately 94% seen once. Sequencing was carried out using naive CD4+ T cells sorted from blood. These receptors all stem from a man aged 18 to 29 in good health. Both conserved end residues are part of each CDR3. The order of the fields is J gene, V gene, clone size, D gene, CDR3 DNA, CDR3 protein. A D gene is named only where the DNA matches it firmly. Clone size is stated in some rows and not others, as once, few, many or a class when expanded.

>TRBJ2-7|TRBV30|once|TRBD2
TGTGCCTGGAGACAGATGAGCGGGACTCGACCGTACTTC
CAWRQMSGTRPYF
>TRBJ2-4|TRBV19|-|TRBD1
TGTGCCAGTAGTATTCCGGGACAGGGGGCGACTCAGAAAAACATTCAGTACTTC
CASSIPGQGATQKNIQYF
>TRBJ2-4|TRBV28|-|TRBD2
TGTGCCAGCAGTTTACGTCCGACTAGCGGGGGGATAGCCAAAAACATTCAGTACTTC
CASSLRPTSGGIAKNIQYF
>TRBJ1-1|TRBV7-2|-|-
TGTGCCAGCAGCCCAGGTGGTATCACTGAAGCTTTCTTT
CASSPGGITEAFF
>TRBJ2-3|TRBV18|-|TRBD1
TGTGCCAGCTCACGACAGGGGGCGGCAGATACGCAGTATTTT
CASSRQGAADTQYF
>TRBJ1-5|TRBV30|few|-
TGTGCCTGGAGTGAAACGGTTAGCAATCAGCCCCAGCATTTT
CAWSETVSNQPQHF
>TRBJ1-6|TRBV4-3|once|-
TGCGCCAGCAGCCAAGGGGGGGTGGTAGGGGCTTCACCCCTCCACTTT
CASSQGGVVGASPLHF
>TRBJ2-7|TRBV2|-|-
TGTGCCAGCAGGAGCCGGGACATCTCCTACGAGCAGTACTTC
CASRSRDISYEQYF
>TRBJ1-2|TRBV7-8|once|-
TGTGCCAGCAGACCTAACCCCGGGACAAATGGCTACACCTTC
CASRPNPGTNGYTF
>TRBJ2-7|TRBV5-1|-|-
TGCGCCAGCAGCCCCAGACAGGGAGGACTACGGGGAACGCTCGAGCAGTACTTC
CASSPRQGGLRGTLEQYF
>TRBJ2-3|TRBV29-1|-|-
TGCAGCGTTGGTCGAGGTATCACAGATACGCAGTATTTT
CSVGRGITDTQYF
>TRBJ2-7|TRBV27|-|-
TGTGCCAGCAGCCGCTACGAGCAGTACTTC
CASSRYEQYF
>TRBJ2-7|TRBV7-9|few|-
TGTGCCAGCAGCCTCATGTACGAGCAGTACTTC
CASSLMYEQYF
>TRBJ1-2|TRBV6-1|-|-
TGTGCCACCTTCCGGGCCGTTGTTTCCAACTATGGCTACACCTTC
CATFRAVVSNYGYTF
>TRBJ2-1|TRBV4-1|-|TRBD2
TGCGCCAGCAGCCCTGGGACTAGCGGGAGAGGTGGCAATGAGCAGTTCTTC
CASSPGTSGRGGNEQFF
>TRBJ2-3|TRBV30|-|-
TGTGCCTGGAGTGTAATGAATACGCAGTATTTT
CAWSVMNTQYF
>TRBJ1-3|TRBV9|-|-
TGTGCCAGCAGCGTAGGGCCGATTCAAGGAAACACCATATATTTT
CASSVGPIQGNTIYF
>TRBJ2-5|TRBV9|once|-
TGTGCCAGCAGCGTAGACTTGGGTTCTAGCGAGACCCAGTACTTC
CASSVDLGSSETQYF
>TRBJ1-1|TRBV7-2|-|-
TGTGCCAGCAGCGTATTTAACAGCATGAACACTGAAGCTTTCTTT
CASSVFNSMNTEAFF
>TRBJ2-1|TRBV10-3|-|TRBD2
TGTGCCATCCGGAGCGGGGTGGACAATGAGCAGTTCTTC
CAIRSGVDNEQFF
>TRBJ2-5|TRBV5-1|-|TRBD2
TGCGCCAGCAGCTTGGGGCTAGCGGGGGGGCAAGAGACCCAGTACTTC
CASSLGLAGGQETQYF
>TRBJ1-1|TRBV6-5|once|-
TGTGCCAGCAGTTCACCTGTTGGAGCGGCCACTGAAGCTTTCTTT
CASSSPVGAATEAFF
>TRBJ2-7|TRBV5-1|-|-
TGCGCCAGCAGCTTGACGGCACAGGGAGGACACGAGCAGTACTTC
CASSLTAQGGHEQYF
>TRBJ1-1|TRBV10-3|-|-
TGTGCCATCAGTGAGTCGACAGCAATGAACACTGAAGCTTTCTTT
CAISESTAMNTEAFF
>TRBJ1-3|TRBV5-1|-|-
TGCGCCAGCAGCTACCCTGGAAACACCATATATTTT
CASSYPGNTIYF
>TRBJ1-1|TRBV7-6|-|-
TGTGCCAGCAGCTTATCGGGTCAGAACACTGAAGCTTTCTTT
CASSLSGQNTEAFF
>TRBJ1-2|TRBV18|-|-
TGTGCCAGCTCACCCCGGGTTAACTATGGCTACACCTTC
CASSPRVNYGYTF
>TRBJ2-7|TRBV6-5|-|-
TGTGCCAGCAGTATCCGCGGGGGCCAGGACGAGCAGTACTTC
CASSIRGGQDEQYF
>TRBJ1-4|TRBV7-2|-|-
TGTGCCAGCAGCTTATCGGGGGTAAATGGTGAAAAACTGTTTTTT
CASSLSGVNGEKLFF
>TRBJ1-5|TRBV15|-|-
TGTGCCACCAGCAGAGATCGGGATCAGCCCCAGCATTTT
CATSRDRDQPQHF
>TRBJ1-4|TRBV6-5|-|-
TGTGCCAGCAGTTACTCCGTGGGGGAAACTAATGAAAAACTGTTTTTT
CASSYSVGETNEKLFF
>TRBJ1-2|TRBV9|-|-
TGTGCCAGCAGCGTAGCCGGAGGGTTAAGCTATGGCTACACCTTC
CASSVAGGLSYGYTF
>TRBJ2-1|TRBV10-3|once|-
TGTGCCATCGGCGACTCCTACAATGAGCAGTTCTTC
CAIGDSYNEQFF
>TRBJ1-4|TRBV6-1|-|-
TGTGCCAGCCTTTGGCGGGCCGAGGGTGAAAAACTGTTTTTT
CASLWRAEGEKLFF
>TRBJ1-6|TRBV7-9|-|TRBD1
TGTGCCAGCAGCCCGGGACAGTCTAAGAATTCACCCCTCCACTTT
CASSPGQSKNSPLHF